The source of this T cell receptor (beta chain) is a study of cytomegalovirus exposure and HLA in healthy donors. Trimming pared 3 bases from V and 8 bases from J, leaving 16 bases between. Germline loops: CDR1 MDHEN, CDR2 SYDVKM. The CDR3 has 15 amino acids. PCR primers comprised 60 Vbeta and 13 Jbeta primers. Repertoires were generated with immunoSEQ multiplex PCR, while TCRdb's copy carries only in-frame clones and drops some. The data hold around 200,000 clones, with more than 65% observed a single time. Overall study results and limits: TCR beta V- and J-gene trimming, according to a later analysis, was linked to a missense DCLRE1C variant.

Turning to this clone: No antigen is known for it.

This clonotype was sampled from a girl aged 2 to 9 in good health and CMV-seropositive. The specimen sequenced was PBMCs. V is TRBV28 and J is TRBJ1-4; a weak D match, TRBD1 (5 bases). As DNA, the CDR3 is TGTGCCAGCAGTTTTCCCCCCACAGGCCTGGAAAAACTGTTTTTT. It yields the protein CASSFPPTGLEKLFF.